Shown below are 26 T cell receptor beta chains from a single sample sequenced in a study of cytomegalovirus exposure and HLA in healthy donors. 13 Jbeta primers and 60 Vbeta primers were used for the PCR. Measured with immunoSEQ multiplex PCR; TCRdb has only the in-frame clones, and not every one. The table has approximately 130,000 clones, 75% seen once. Sample: PBMCs. Receptors were obtained from a man aged 25-45 years in good health and CMV-seronegative.

This chain uses TRBV9 with TRBJ2-3; 7 bases align to TRBD1. CDR3 size: 16 residues. The V gene's germline CDR1 is SGDLS and CDR2 YYNGEE. V lost 3 bases and J lost 4; bases outside the gene matches: 11. In nucleotides, the CDR3 is TGTGCCAGCAGCGCCCAACAGGGGCGGGTGGCAGATACGCAGTATTTT. It translates to CASSAQQGRVADTQYF.

V and J are TRBV30 and TRBJ2-1; 8 positions match TRBD2. The CDR3 loop spans 18 amino acids. V shed 1 base, J shed 7 bases, and the junction held 18 bases outside the gene matches. Per germline, CDR1 GTSNPN and CDR2 SVGIG (reference sequence). CDR3 region: CAWSGVSAGGHIKNEQFF. The CDR3 DNA reads as TGTGCCTGGAGTGGTGTTTCGGCGGGAGGACACATTAAGAATGAGCAGTTCTTC.

The V gene is TRBV4-1, the J gene TRBJ1-3; the match to TRBD1 covers 10 bases. The CDR3 spans 20 residues. CDR1 is MGHRA and CDR2 is YSYEKL in the germline V gene. Unmatched junction bases numbered 16, after V lost 4 bases and J lost 1 base. The CDR3 protein is CASSLFLDDRGRPSGNTIYF. DNA for the CDR3: TGCGCCAGCAGCCTCTTTCTAGACGACAGGGGGCGACCTTCTGGAAACACCATATATTTT.

The chain has TRBV29-1 and TRBJ2-7; the match to TRBD1 covers 7 bases. This CDR3 is built from 14 residues. V lost 5 bases and J lost 5; bases outside the gene matches: 12. Germline CDR1 is SQVTM and CDR2 is ANQGSEA. The CDR3 protein is CSVLRGTENDEQYF. For the CDR3, the DNA is TGCAGCGTTCTCCGAGGGACAGAGAATGACGAGCAGTACTTC.

This sequence joins TRBV4-1 and TRBJ2-1; 8 positions match TRBD2. CDR1 and CDR2 from the germline V gene are MGHRA and YSYEKL. The CDR3 has 17 residues. The J segment lost 1 base and the V segment lost 0 bases, leaving 5 bases of the junction unmatched. DNA of the CDR3: TGCGCCAGCAGCCAAGATGAGCGGGGGCGATCCTACAATGAGCAGTTCTTC. As protein: CASSQDERGRSYNEQFF.

The chain employs TRBV7-9 and TRBJ1-2; the match to TRBD1 covers 8 bases. Germline loops: CDR1 SEHNR, CDR2 FQNEAQ (reference sequence). The CDR3 has 14 amino acids. V trimming: 7 bases; J trimming: 7 bases; junction bases outside the gene matches: 11. CDR3 region: CASTLTGDLFGYTF. CDR3 nucleotide sequence: TGTGCCAGCACCCTGACAGGGGATCTGTTTGGCTACACCTTC.

The V and J genes are TRBV1 and TRBJ2-5; TRBD2, the table's D call, was not compared with the DNA. TRBV1 is a recognized pseudogene. This CDR3 spans 22 amino acids. CDR3 in amino acids: CTSSQGSPGLAGGTQGGETQYF. In DNA, the CDR3 is TGCACCAGCAGCCAAGGGTCCCCGGGACTAGCGGGGGGGACCCAAGGTGGGGAGACCCAGTACTTC.

This rearrangement joins TRBV6-1 to TRBJ2-6, with a possible D match to TRBD2 (5 bases). CDR1 and CDR2 from the germline V gene are MNHNS and SASEGT. Trimming cost V 4 bases and J 0 bases, with 16 bases left between them. This CDR3 is built from 18 residues. The CDR3 sequence: CASSVRGWESSGANVLTF. In DNA, the CDR3 is TGTGCCAGCAGTGTCCGAGGGTGGGAGAGCTCTGGGGCCAACGTCCTGACTTTC.

This chain uses TRBV4-3 with TRBJ2-3; D possibly corresponds to TRBD2 (5 bases). V was pared by 1 base and J by 2 bases, with 13 bases between. Germline-derived CDR1 and CDR2 are LGHNA and YSLEER. The CDR3 spans 16 residues. CDR3: CASSQAGLPVTDTQYF. CDR3 DNA sequence: TGCGCCAGCAGCCAAGCCGGACTTCCAGTCACAGATACGCAGTATTTT.

The chain has TRBV28 and TRBJ2-7; D perhaps matches TRBD1 (6 bases). V gave up 5 bases and J gave up 4 bases, with 9 bases separating them. In germline, CDR1 is MDHEN, CDR2 SYDVKM. The CDR3 loop spans 12 amino acids. CDR3 coding DNA: TGTGCCAGCAGTGTACAGGGTTACGAGCAGTACTTC. Protein sequence: CASSVQGYEQYF. The full variable domain, its missing parts supplied by reference TRBV28 and TRBJ2-7, is DVKVTQSSRYLVKRTGEKVFLECVQDMDHENMFWYRQDPGLGLRLIYFSYDVKMKEKGDIPEGYSVSREKKERFSLILESASTNQTSMYLCASSVQGYEQYFGPGTRLTVT.

The chain combines TRBV5-4 with TRBJ1-4; 8 bases are shared with TRBD1. Germline assignment: CDR1 SGHNT and CDR2 YYREEE (reference sequence). The J segment lost 7 bases and the V segment lost 4 bases, leaving 12 bases of the junction unmatched. This CDR3 comprises 16 residues. CDR3 nucleotide sequence: TGTGCCAGCAGCGAGGTGGGCGGACAGGGTGCTGAAAAACTGTTTTTT. Its translation is CASSEVGGQGAEKLFF. The full variable domain, with the rest looked up from reference TRBV5-4 and TRBJ1-4, is ETGVTQSPTHLIKTRGQQVTLRCSSQSGHNTVSWYQQALGQGPQFIFQYYREEENGRGNFPPRFSGLQFPNYSSELNVNALELDDSALYLCASSEVGGQGAEKLFFGSGTQLSVL.

The V gene is TRBV10-3, the J gene TRBJ2-7; TRBD2 might be the D (5 bases). Trimming left V 3 bases short and J 0 bases short, with 15 bases between. This CDR3 has 16 residues. CDR1 and CDR2 (germline): ENHRY, SYGVKD. The CDR3 reads CAISEVSGYSSYEQYF. The DNA for the CDR3 is TGTGCCATCAGTGAAGTGAGCGGCTATAGCTCCTACGAGCAGTACTTC.

The chain combines TRBV5-1 with TRBJ2-7; TRBD1 aligns across 11 bases. In germline, CDR1 is SGHRS, CDR2 YFSETQ. The V gene end was trimmed by 2 bases and the J gene end by 5 bases; junction bases not matched to a gene: 3. This CDR3 is 14 amino acids long. CDR3 amino acids: CASSLGQGANEQYF. CDR3 nucleotide sequence: TGCGCCAGCAGCTTAGGACAGGGGGCTAACGAGCAGTACTTC.

J is TRBJ2-2 and V is TRBV7-2; the D gene is possibly TRBD1 (5 bases). The CDR3 sequence is 14 residues long. V lost 8 bases, J lost 4 bases, and 14 bases lay in between. Germline values: CDR1 SGHTA, CDR2 FQGNSA. CDR3 in DNA: TGTGCCAGCGTACAGGAGAGGATCACCGGGGAGCTGTTTTTT. Protein sequence: CASVQERITGELFF.

CDR3 amino acids: CASSYGDREGEQYF. CDR3 bases: TGTGCCAGCAGTTACGGGGACAGGGAGGGCGAGCAGTACTTC. J is TRBJ2-7 and V is TRBV6-5; TRBD1 aligns across 9 bases. CDR3 length: 14 amino acids. V lost 2 bases, J lost 6 bases, and 5 bases stayed unmatched. CDR1 MNHEY and CDR2 SVGAGI come from the germline V gene.

The chain employs TRBV7-2 and TRBJ2-1, with 8 bases lining up with TRBD2. The CDR3 totals 16 residues. J gave up 6 bases and V 5 bases, and 12 bases lay outside the gene matches. CDR1 is SGHTA, CDR2 FQGNSA, per germline. The CDR3 coding sequence is TGTGCCAGCAGCCCCGGGGGGGATAGCGGCACCAATGAGCAGTTCTTC. Translated: CASSPGGDSGTNEQFF. The complete variable domain, with remaining parts taken from reference TRBV7-2 and TRBJ2-1, reads GAGVSQSPSNKVTEKGKDVELRCDPISGHTALYWYRQSLGQGLEFLIYFQGNSAPDKSGLPSDRFSAERTGGSVSTLTIQRTQQEDSAVYLCASSPGGDSGTNEQFFGPGTRLTVL.

CDR3 nucleotides: TGTGCCAGCACGAGGGGGGGGATATACAATGAGCAGTTCTTC. Protein: CASTRGGIYNEQFF. The rearrangement uses TRBV6-5 and TRBJ2-1; maybe TRBD2 (7 bases). The CDR3 sequence is 14 residues long. CDR1 and CDR2 from the germline V gene are MNHEY and SVGAGI. The V end lost 7 bases, the J end lost 4 bases, and 14 bases lay between the germline ends.

The chain carries TRBV6-5 and TRBJ2-2; D is perhaps TRBD1 (5 bases). Between the trimmed V and J ends, which lost 6 bases and 0 bases, there was a span of 11 bases. Germline V gene sequence: CDR1 MNHEY, CDR2 SVGAGI. This CDR3 is 15 amino acids long. DNA of the CDR3: TGTGCCAGCAGGTGGCAGGGCACGAACACCGGGGAGCTGTTTTTT. Residues: CASRWQGTNTGELFF.

Only one count was recorded for this clone. This rearrangement joins TRBV30 to TRBJ2-3; perhaps TRBD1 as D (5 bases). Germline CDR1 and CDR2: GTSNPN and SVGIG (reference sequence). V was clipped by 0 bases and J by 2 bases, with 12 bases between them. The CDR3 sequence is 15 residues long. The CDR3 sequence is CAWSVQALSTDTQYF. DNA for the CDR3: TGTGCCTGGAGTGTACAGGCACTATCCACAGATACGCAGTATTTT.

J is TRBJ2-1 and V is TRBV4-1, with 9 nucleotides matching TRBD2. Germline lookup yields CDR1 MGHRA and CDR2 YSYEKL. V dropped 3 bases and J dropped 8; count of bases not matched to a gene: 14. This CDR3 has 17 residues. The CDR3 DNA follows: TGCGCCAGCAGCCAGCGGGGGGGGACCGCGAGGGGCGATGAGCAGTTCTTC. Translation: CASSQRGGTARGDEQFF.

The chain employs TRBV7-8 and TRBJ1-5; D unclear. The CDR3 extends over 17 amino acids. CDR1 is SGHVS, CDR2 FQNEAQ, per germline. Trimming removed 1 base at V and 5 bases at J, with 18 bases between. The CDR3 protein is CASSLGMSGTMDQPQHF. CDR3 nucleotide sequence: TGTGCCAGCAGCTTAGGAATGTCGGGAACAATGGATCAGCCCCAGCATTTT.

In its sample, this clone was seen once. V gene TRBV7-8 combines with J gene TRBJ1-5; TRBD1 matches at 8 bases. In germline, CDR1 is SGHVS, CDR2 FQNEAQ. V lost 6 bases and J lost 5; bases outside the gene matches: 12. This CDR3 contains 16 residues. The CDR3 spells CASSPPSRGRDQPQHF. The DNA of the CDR3 is TGTGCCAGCAGTCCCCCGAGCAGGGGGCGCGATCAGCCCCAGCATTTT.

This clone appeared a few times. The V gene is TRBV6-1, the J gene TRBJ2-7; possibly TRBD1 for D (5 bases). The V gene lost 7 bases and the J gene lost 5 bases, with 18 bases spanning the gap. Per the germline V gene, CDR1 is MNHNS and CDR2 is SASEGT. This CDR3 contains 14 residues. CDR3 in DNA: TGTGCCAGCACCTTGACAGCCAGTCTGGACGAGCAGTACTTC. Amino acids: CASTLTASLDEQYF.

The J gene is TRBJ1-4, the V gene TRBV6-5, with D perhaps TRBD1 (6 bases). Trimming left V 5 bases short and J 0 bases short, with 7 bases between. This CDR3 has 14 amino acids. Germline assignment: CDR1 MNHEY and CDR2 SVGAGI. The CDR3 DNA reads as TGTGCCAGCAGTAGACAGGCAACTAATGAAAAACTGTTTTTT. It yields the protein CASSRQATNEKLFF.

This sequence joins TRBV5-4 and TRBJ2-7, with TRBD1 matching 9 bases. This CDR3 spans 14 amino acids. CDR1 and CDR2 (germline): SGHNT, YYREEE (reference sequence). With V trimmed by 5 bases and J by 5 bases, 8 bases remained unmatched. Here the CDR3 reads CASRSGQGANEQYF. DNA for the CDR3: TGTGCCAGCAGGTCGGGACAGGGTGCGAACGAGCAGTACTTC.

The chain is built from TRBV5-4 and TRBJ2-1; TRBD1 agrees at 7 bases. The germline V gene encodes CDR1 SGHNT and CDR2 YYREEE (reference sequence). V shed 3 bases and J 1 base; nucleotides not matched to a gene: 7. The CDR3 has 16 amino acids. CDR3 loop: CASSSGTAMSYNEQFF. CDR3 nucleotide sequence: TGTGCCAGCAGCTCCGGGACAGCCATGTCCTACAATGAGCAGTTCTTC.